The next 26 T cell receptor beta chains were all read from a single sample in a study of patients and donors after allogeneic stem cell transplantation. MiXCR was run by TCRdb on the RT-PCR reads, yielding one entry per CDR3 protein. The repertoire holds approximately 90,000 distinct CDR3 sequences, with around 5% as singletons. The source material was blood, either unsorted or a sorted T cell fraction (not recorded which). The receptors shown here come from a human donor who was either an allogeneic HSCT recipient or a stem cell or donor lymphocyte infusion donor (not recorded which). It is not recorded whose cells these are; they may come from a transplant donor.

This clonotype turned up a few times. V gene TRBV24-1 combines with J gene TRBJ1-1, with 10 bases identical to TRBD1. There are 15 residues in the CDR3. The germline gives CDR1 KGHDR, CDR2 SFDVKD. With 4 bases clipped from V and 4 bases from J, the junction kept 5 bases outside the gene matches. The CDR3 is CATSDTRQGATEAFF. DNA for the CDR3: TGTGCCACCAGTGACACAAGACAGGGGGCCACTGAAGCTTTCTTT.

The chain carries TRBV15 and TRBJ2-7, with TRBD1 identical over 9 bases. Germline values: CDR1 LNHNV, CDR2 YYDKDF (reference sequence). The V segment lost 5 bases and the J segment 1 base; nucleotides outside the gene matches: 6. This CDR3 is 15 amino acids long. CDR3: CATSQDRGSSYEQYF. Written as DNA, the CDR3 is TGTGCCACCAGCCAAGACAGGGGGTCATCCTACGAGCAGTACTTC.

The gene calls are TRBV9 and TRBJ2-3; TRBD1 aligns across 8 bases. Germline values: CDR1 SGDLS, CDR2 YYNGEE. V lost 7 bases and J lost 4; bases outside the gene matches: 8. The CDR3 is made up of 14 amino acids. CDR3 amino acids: CASGRQGSSDTQYF. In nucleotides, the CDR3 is TGTGCCAGCGGCCGACAGGGGTCGTCAGATACGCAGTATTTT.

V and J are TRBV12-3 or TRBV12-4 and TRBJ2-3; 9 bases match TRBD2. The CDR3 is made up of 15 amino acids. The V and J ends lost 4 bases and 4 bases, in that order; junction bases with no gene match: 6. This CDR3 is CASSSAGGVSDTQYF. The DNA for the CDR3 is TGTGCCAGCAGTTCAGCGGGGGGTGTTTCAGATACGCAGTATTTT.

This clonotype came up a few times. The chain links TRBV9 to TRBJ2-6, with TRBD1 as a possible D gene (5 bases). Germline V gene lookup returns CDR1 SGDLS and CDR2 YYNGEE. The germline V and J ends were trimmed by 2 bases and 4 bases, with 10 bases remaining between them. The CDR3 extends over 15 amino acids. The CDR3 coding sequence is TGTGCCAGCAGCGTCCAGGGCTCCGGGGCCAACGTCCTGACTTTC. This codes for CASSVQGSGANVLTF.

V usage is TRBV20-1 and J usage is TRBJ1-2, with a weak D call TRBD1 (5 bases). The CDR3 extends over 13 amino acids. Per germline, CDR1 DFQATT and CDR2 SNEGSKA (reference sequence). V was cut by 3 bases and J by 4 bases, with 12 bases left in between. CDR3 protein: CSASPDSLYGYTF. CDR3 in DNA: TGCAGTGCTAGTCCCGACAGCCTCTATGGCTACACCTTC.

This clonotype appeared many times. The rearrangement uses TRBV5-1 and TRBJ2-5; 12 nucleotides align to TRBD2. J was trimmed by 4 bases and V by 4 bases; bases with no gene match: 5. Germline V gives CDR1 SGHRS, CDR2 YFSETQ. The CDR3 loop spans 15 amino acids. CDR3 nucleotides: TGCGCCAGCAGCCCCACGACTAGCGGGGGAGAGACCCAGTACTTC. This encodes CASSPTTSGGETQYF.

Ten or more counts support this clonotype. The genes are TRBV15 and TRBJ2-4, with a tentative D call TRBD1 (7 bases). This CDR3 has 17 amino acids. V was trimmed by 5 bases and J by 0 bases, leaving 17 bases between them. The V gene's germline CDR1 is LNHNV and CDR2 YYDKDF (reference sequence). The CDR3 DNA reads TGTGCCACCAGCGAGGGGAGGCGGGACAGAGCCAAAAACATTCAGTACTTC. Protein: CATSEGRRDRAKNIQYF.

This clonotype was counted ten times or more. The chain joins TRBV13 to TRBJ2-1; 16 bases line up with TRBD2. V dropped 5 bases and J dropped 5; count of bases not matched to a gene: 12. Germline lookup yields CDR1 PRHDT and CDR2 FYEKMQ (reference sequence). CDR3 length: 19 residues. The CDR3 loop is CASSRLLGTSGGANNEQFF. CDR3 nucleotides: TGTGCCAGCAGCCGACTCTTAGGGACTAGCGGGGGGGCCAACAATGAGCAGTTCTTC.

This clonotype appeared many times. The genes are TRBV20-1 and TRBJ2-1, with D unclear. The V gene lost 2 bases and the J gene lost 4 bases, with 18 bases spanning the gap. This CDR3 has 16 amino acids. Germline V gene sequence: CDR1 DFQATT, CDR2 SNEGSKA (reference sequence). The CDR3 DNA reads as TGCAGTGCTAGACGCCCACAAGCGACAAGATACAATGAGCAGTTCTTC. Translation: CSARRPQATRYNEQFF.

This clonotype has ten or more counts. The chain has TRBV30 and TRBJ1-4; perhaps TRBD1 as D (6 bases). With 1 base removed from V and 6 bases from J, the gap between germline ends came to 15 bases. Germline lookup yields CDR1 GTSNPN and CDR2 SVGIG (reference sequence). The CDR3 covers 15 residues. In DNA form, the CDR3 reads TGTGCCTGGAGTGAGATGACAGGCTCCCATGAAAAACTGTTTTTT. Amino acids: CAWSEMTGSHEKLFF.

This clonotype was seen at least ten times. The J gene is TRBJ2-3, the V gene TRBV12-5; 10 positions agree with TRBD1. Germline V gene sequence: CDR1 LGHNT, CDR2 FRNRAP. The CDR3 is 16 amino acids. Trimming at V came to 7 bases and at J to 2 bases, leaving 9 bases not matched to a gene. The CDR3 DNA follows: TGTGCTAGTGCCTCAGGGGACAGGGGATTCACAGATACGCAGTATTTT. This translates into CASASGDRGFTDTQYF.

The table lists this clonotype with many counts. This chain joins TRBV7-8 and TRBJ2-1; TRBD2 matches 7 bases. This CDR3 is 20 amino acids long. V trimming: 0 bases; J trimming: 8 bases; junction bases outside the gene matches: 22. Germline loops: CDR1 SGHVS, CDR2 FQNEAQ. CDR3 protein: CASSLARLLLWEGEGHEQFF. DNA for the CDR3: TGTGCCAGCAGCTTAGCGAGGCTTTTGTTGTGGGAGGGTGAAGGGCATGAGCAGTTCTTC.

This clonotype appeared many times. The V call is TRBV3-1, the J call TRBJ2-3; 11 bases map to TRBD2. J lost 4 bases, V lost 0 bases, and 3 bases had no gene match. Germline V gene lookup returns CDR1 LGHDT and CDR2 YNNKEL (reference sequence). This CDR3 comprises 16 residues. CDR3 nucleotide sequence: TGTGCCAGCAGCCAAGAAAGACTAGCGGGATCAGATACGCAGTATTTT. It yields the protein CASSQERLAGSDTQYF.

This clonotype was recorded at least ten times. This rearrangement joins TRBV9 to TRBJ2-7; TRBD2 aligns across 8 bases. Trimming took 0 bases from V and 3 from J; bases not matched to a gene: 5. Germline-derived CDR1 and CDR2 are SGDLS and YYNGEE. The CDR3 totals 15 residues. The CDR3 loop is CASSVGGLGGYEQYF. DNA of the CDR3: TGTGCCAGCAGCGTAGGGGGACTAGGAGGCTACGAGCAGTACTTC. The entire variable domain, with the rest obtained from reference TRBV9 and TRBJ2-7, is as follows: DSGVTQTPKHLITATGQRVTLRCSPRSGDLSVYWYQQSLDQGLQFLIQYYNGEERAKGNILERFSAQQFPDLHSELNLSSLELGDSALYFCASSVGGLGGYEQYFGPGTRLTVT.

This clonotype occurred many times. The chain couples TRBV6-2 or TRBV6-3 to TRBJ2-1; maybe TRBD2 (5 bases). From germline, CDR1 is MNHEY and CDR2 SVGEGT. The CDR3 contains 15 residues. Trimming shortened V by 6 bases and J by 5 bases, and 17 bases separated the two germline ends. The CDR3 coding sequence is TGTGCCAGCAGACCAATACTAGAAATGAACAATGAGCAGTTCTTC. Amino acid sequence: CASRPILEMNNEQFF.

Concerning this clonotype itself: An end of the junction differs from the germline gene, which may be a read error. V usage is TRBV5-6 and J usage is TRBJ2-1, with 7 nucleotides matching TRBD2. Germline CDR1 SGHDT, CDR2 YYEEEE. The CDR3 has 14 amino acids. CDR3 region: CTSSLGGTTIEQFF. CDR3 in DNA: TGTACCAGCAGCTTGGGTGGGACTACAATCGAACAGTTCTTC.

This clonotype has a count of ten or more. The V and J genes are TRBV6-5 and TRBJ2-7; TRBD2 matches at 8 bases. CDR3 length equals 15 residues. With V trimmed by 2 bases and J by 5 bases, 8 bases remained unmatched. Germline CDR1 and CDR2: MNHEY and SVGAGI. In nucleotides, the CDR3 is TGTGCCAGCAGTTACCGGAGCGGGAGCGATGACGAGCAGTACTTC. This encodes CASSYRSGSDDEQYF.

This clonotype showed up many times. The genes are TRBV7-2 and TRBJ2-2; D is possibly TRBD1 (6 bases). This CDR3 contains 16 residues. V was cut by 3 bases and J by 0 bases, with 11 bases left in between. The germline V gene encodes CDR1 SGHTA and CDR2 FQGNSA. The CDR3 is CASSFQGGTNTGELFF. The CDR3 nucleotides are TGTGCCAGCAGCTTTCAAGGGGGAACGAACACCGGGGAGCTGTTTTTT.

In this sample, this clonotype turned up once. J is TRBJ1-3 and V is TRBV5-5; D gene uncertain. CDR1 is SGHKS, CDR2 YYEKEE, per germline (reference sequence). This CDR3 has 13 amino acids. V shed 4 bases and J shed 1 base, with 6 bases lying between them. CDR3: CASSGESGNTIYF. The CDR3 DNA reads TGTGCCAGCAGCGGCGAGTCTGGAAACACCATATATTTT.

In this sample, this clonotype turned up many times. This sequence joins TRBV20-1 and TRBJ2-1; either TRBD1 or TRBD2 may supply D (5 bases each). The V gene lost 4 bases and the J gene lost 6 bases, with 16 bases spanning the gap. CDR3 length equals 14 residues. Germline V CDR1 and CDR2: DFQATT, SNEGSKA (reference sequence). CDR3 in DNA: TGCAGTGCTAAGGATGAGAGGGGAGTCAATGAGCAGTTCTTC. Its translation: CSAKDERGVNEQFF.

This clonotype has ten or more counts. Here the CDR3 reads CASSPAGARSGNTIYF. In nucleotides, the CDR3 is TGTGCCAGTAGCCCGGCGGGTGCGAGGTCTGGAAACACCATATATTTT. This chain links TRBV19 with TRBJ1-3; no reliable D call. Germline values: CDR1 LNHDA, CDR2 SQIVND (reference sequence). The CDR3 loop spans 16 amino acids. Trimming left V 6 bases short and J 1 base short, with 16 bases between.

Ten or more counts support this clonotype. The CDR3 here is CATGTEIYRGFYTF. Here the CDR3 DNA reads TGTGCCACTGGAACAGAGATATACAGAGGATTCTACACCTTC. The chain couples TRBV15 to TRBJ1-2, with unresolved D. The CDR3 sequence is 14 residues long. Germline V gene lookup returns CDR1 LNHNV and CDR2 YYDKDF (reference sequence). With 9 bases removed from V and 10 bases from J, the gap between germline ends came to 24 bases.

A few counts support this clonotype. The CDR3 protein is CASSPWDRGTGELFF. CDR3 coding DNA: TGTGCCAGCAGCCCCTGGGACAGGGGCACCGGGGAGCTGTTTTTT. V usage is TRBV9 and J usage is TRBJ2-2; TRBD1 agrees at 10 bases. This CDR3 is 15 amino acids long. The V and J ends lost 4 bases and 4 bases, in that order; junction bases with no gene match: 4. Germline V gene data show CDR1 as SGDLS and CDR2 as YYNGEE. The entire variable domain, with the rest obtained from reference TRBV9 and TRBJ2-2, is as follows: DSGVTQTPKHLITATGQRVTLRCSPRSGDLSVYWYQQSLDQGLQFLIQYYNGEERAKGNILERFSAQQFPDLHSELNLSSLELGDSALYFCASSPWDRGTGELFFGEGSRLTVL.

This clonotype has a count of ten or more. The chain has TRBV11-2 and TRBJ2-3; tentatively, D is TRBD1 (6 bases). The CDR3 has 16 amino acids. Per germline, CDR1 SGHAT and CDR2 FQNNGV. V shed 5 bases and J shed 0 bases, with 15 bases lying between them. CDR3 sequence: CASSPRGGASTDTQYF. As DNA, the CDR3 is TGTGCCAGCAGCCCCAGGGGCGGAGCTAGCACAGATACGCAGTATTTT.

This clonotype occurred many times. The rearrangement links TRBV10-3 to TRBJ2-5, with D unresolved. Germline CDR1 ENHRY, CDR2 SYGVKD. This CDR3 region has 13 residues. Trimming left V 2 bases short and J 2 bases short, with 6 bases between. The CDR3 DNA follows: TGTGCCATCAGTGAGGAGTTACAAGAGACCCAGTACTTC. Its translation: CAISEELQETQYF.